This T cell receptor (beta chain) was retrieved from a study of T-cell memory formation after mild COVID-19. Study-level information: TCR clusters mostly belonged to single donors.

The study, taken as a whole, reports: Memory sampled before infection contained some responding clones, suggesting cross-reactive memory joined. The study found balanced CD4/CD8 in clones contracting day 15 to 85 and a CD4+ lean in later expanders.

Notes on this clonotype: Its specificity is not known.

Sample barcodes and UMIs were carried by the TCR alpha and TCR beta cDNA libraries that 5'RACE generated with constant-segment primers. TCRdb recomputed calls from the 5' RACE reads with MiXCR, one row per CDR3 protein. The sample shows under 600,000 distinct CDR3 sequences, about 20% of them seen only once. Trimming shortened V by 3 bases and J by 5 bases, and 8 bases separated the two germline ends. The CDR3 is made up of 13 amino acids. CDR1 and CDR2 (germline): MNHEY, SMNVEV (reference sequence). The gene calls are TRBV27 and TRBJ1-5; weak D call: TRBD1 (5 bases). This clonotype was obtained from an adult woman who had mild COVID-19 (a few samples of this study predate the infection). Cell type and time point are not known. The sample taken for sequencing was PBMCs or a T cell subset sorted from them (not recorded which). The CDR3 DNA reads TGTGCCAGCAGTTTCAGGGAGGATCAGCCCCAGCATTTT. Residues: CASSFREDQPQHF.